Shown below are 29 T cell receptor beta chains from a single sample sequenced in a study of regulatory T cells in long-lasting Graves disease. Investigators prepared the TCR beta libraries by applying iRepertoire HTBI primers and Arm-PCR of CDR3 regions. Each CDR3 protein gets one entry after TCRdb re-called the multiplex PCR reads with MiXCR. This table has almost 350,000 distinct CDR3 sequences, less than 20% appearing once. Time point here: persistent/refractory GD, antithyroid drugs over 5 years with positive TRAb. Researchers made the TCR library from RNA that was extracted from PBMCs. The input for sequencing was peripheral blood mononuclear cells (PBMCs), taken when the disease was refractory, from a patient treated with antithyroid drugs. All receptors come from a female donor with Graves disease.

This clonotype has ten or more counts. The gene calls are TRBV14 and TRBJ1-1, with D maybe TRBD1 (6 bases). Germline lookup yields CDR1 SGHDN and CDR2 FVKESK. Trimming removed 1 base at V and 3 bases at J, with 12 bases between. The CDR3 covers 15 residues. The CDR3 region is CASSQAGGGHTEAFF. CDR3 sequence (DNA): TGTGCCAGCAGCCAAGCAGGAGGGGGACACACTGAAGCTTTCTTT.

The CDR3 here is CASSSDRVTEAFF. The DNA of the CDR3 is TGTGCCAGCAGCTCAGACAGGGTTACTGAAGCTTTCTTT. The V gene is TRBV7-2, the J gene TRBJ1-1; 7 bases agree with TRBD1. Germline CDR1 and CDR2: SGHTA and FQGNSA. J gave up 5 bases and V 4 bases, and 4 bases lay outside the gene matches. The CDR3 is 13 amino acids.

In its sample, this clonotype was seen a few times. Written as DNA, the CDR3 is TGTGCCAGCAGCCTCCCGACAGGGTCTGGAAACACCATATATTTT. It is translated as CASSLPTGSGNTIYF. The chain has TRBV7-8 and TRBJ1-3; 7 bases map to TRBD1. V lost 5 bases, J lost 1 base, and 5 bases stayed unmatched. The V gene's germline CDR1 is SGHVS and CDR2 FQNEAQ. This CDR3 contains 15 residues.

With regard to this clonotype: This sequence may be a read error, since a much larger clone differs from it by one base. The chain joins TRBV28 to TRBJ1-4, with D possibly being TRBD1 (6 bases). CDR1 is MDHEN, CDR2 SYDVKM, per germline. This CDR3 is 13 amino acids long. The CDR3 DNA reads TGTGCCGGCAGCACCCCCGGGACAGAAAAACTGTTTTTT. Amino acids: CAGSTPGTEKLFF.

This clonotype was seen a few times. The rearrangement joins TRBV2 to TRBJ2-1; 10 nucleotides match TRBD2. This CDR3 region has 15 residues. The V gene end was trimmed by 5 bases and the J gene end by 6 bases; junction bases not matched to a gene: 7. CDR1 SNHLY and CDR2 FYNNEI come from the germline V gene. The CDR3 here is CASSTPGLASNEQFF. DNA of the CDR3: TGTGCCAGCAGTACTCCGGGACTAGCGAGCAATGAGCAGTTCTTC.

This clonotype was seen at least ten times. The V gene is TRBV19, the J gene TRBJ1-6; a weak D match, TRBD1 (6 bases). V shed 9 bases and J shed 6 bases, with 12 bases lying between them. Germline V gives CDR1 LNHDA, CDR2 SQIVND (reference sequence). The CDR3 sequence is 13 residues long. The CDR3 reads CASRGQVNSPLHF. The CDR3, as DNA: TGTGCCAGCCGGGGACAAGTTAATTCACCCCTCCACTTT.

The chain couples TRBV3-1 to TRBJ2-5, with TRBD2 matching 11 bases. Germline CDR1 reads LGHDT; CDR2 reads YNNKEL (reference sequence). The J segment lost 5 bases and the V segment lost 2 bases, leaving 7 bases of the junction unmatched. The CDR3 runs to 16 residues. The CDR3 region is CASSQISGGAGETQYF. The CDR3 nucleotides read TGTGCCAGCAGCCAAATTAGCGGGGGGGCCGGGGAGACCCAGTACTTC.

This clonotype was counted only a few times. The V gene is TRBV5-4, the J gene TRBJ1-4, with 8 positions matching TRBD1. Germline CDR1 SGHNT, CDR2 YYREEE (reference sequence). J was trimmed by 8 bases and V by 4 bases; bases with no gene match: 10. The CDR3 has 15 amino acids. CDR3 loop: CASSLTSGGVEKLFF. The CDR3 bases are TGTGCCAGCAGCCTAACATCAGGGGGCGTCGAAAAACTGTTTTTT.

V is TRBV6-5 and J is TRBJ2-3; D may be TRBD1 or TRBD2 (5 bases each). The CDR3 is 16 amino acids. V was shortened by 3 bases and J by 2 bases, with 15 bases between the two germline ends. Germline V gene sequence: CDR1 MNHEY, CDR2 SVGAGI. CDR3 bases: TGTGCCAGCAGTTATAGGGGAGACACCCTCACAGATACGCAGTATTTT. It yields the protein CASSYRGDTLTDTQYF.

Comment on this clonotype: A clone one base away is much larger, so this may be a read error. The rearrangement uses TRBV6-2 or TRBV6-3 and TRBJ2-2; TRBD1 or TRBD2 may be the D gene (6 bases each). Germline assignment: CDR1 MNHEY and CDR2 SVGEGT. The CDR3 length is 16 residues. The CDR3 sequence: CASSYSPGGGAGGLFF. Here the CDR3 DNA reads TGTGCCAGCAGTTACTCCCCCGGGGGCGGGGCCGGGGGGCTGTTTTTT.

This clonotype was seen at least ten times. The CDR3 DNA is TGTGCCAGCAGCTTAGACCACTCAGGAGGGTTTGGCTACACCTTC. It specifies CASSLDHSGGFGYTF. This sequence joins TRBV11-2 and TRBJ1-2; D call uncertain. The V end lost 0 bases, the J end lost 7 bases, and 15 bases lay between the germline ends. The CDR3 extends over 15 amino acids. Germline loops: CDR1 SGHAT, CDR2 FQNNGV.

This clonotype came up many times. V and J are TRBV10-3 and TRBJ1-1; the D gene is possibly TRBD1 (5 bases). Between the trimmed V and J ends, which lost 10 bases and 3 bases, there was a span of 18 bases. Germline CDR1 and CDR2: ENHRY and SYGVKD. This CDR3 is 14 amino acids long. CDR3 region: CATSSPGGDTEAFF. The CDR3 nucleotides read TGTGCCACCTCTTCTCCCGGAGGGGACACTGAAGCTTTCTTT.

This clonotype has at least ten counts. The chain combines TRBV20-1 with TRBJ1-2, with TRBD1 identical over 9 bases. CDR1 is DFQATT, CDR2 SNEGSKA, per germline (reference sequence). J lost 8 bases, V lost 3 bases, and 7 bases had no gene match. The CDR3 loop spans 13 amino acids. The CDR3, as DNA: TGCAGTGCTAGGGGGACAGGGTTAGTAGGCTACACCTTC. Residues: CSARGTGLVGYTF.

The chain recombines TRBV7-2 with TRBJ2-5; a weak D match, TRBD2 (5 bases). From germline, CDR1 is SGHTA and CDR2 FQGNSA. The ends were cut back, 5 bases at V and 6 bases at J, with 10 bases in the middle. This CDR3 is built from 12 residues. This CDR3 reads CASSPPGKTQYF. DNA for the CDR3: TGTGCCAGCAGCCCTCCCGGGAAGACCCAGTACTTC.

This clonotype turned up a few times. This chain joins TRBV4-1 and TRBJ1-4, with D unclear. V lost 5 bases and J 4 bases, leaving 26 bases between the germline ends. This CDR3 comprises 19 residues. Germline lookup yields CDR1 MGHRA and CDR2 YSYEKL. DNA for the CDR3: TGCGCCAGCAGCAAAAGAAGTCCGGGCCAGGTGGATAATAATGAAAAACTGTTTTTT. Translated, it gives CASSKRSPGQVDNNEKLFF.

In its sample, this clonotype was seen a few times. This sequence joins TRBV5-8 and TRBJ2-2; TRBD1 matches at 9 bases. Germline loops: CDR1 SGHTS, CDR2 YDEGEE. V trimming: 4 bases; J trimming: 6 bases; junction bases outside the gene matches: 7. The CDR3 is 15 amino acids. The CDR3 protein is CASSRRDRVSGELFF. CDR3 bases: TGTGCCAGCAGCCGGCGGGACAGGGTTTCCGGGGAGCTGTTTTTT.

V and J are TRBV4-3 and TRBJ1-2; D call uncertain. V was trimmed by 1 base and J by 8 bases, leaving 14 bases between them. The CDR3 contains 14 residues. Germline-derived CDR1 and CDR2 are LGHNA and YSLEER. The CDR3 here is CASSQVAGPYGYTF. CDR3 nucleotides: TGCGCCAGCAGCCAAGTCGCAGGACCCTACGGCTACACCTTC.

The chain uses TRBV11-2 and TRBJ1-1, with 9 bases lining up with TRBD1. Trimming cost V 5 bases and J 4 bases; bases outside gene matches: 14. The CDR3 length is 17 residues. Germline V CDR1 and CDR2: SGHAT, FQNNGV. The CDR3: CASSIRQGGSWLTEAFF. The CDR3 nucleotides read TGTGCCAGCAGCATCAGACAGGGGGGATCTTGGCTCACTGAAGCTTTCTTT.

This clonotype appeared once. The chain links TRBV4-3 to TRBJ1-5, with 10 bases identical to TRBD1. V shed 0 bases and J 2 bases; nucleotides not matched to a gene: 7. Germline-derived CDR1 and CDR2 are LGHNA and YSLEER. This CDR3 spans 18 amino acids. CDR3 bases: TGCGCCAGCAGCCAAGATGTCGGGACAGGGGTTGGCAATCAGCCCCAGCATTTT. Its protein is CASSQDVGTGVGNQPQHF.

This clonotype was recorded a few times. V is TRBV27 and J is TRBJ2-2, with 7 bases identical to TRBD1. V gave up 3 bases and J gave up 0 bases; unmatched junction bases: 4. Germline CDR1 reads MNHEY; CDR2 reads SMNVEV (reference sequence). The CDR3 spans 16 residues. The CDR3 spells CASSFWTGTNTGELFF. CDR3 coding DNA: TGTGCCAGCAGTTTCTGGACAGGAACGAACACCGGGGAGCTGTTTTTT.

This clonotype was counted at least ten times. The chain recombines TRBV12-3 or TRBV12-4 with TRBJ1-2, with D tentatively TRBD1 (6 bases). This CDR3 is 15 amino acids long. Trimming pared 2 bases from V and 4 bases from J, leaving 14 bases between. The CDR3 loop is CASSLFDRTFYGYTF. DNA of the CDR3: TGTGCCAGCAGTTTATTCGACAGGACCTTCTATGGCTACACCTTC.

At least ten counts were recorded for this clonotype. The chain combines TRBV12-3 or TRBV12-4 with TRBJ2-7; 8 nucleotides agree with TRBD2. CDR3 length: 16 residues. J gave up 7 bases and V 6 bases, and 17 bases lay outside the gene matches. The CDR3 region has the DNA TGTGCCAGCAGCTCCACTAGAACGGGAGGGCCGGGTGAGCAGTACTTC. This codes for CASSSTRTGGPGEQYF.

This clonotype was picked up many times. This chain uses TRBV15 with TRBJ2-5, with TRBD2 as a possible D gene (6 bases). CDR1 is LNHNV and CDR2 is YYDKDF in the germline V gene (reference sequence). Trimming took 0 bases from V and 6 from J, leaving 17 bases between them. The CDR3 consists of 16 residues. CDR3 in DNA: TGTGCCACCAGCAGAGATCCGGGAGTCAGGTCGCAGACCCAGTACTTC. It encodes CATSRDPGVRSQTQYF.

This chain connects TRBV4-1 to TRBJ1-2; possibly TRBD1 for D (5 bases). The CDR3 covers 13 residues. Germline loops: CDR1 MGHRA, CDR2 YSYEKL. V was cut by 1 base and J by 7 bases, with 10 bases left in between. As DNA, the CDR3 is TGCGCCAGCAGCCAAGCGGGGCCCTTTGGCTACACCTTC. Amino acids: CASSQAGPFGYTF.

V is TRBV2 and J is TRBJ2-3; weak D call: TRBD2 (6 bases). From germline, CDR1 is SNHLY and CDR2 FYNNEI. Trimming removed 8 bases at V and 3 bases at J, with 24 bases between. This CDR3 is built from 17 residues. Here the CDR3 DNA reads TGTGCCAGCGGGACTGCTGGGGTAGGGTTTGGTACAGATACGCAGTATTTT. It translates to CASGTAGVGFGTDTQYF.

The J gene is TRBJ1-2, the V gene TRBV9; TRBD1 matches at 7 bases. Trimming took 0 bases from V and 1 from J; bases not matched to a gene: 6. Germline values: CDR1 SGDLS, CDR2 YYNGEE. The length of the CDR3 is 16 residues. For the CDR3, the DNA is TGTGCCAGCAGCGTAGCTCAAGACAGGGTTAACTATGGCTACACCTTC. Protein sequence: CASSVAQDRVNYGYTF. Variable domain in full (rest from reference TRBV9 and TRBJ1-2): DSGVTQTPKHLITATGQRVTLRCSPRSGDLSVYWYQQSLDQGLQFLIQYYNGEERAKGNILERFSAQQFPDLHSELNLSSLELGDSALYFCASSVAQDRVNYGYTFGSGTRLTVV.

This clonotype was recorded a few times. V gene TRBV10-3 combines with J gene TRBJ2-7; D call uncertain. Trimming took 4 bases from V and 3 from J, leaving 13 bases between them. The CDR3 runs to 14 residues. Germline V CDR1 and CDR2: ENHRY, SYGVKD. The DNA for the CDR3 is TGTGCCATCAGTGGGACCGATCCTCTCTACGAGCAGTACTTC. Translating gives CAISGTDPLYEQYF.

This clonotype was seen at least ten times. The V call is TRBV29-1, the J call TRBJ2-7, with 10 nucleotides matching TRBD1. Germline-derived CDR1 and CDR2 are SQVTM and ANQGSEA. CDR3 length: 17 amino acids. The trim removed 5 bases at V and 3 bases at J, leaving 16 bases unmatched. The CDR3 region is CSVLDRGRRRDNYEQYF. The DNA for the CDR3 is TGCAGCGTTCTCGACAGGGGGCGCCGCCGCGATAACTACGAGCAGTACTTC.

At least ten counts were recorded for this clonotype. CDR3 region: CASSPTGAHEQYF. Written as DNA, the CDR3 is TGTGCCAGCAGTCCCACCGGGGCCCACGAGCAGTACTTC. The V call is TRBV12-3 or TRBV12-4, the J call TRBJ2-7; D is perhaps TRBD1 or TRBD2 (5 bases each). The CDR3 loop spans 13 amino acids. Deletions cut 5 bases from V and 5 bases from J, with 13 bases between.